The rows below give T cell receptor beta chains drawn from one sample of a study of shared clonotypes between healthy human individuals. TCRdb's table, derived via immunoSEQ multiplex PCR, lists solely in-frame clones and lacks some. The sample has 2 million to 2.5 million clones; 85% to 95% are singletons. Sequencing used naive CD4+ T cells from PBMCs. Every receptor here comes from a man between 18 and 35 years old in good health. Some clones in this sample may be carry-over from other donors' samples. Each CDR3 is given with its conserved first and last residue. Each record gives: CDR3 length, clone size, V gene, J gene, D gene, CDR3 DNA, CDR3 protein. D genes are given only for firm matches. Not all rows give a size; the values are once, few, many and, for expanded clones, a class.

15,NA,TRBV23-1,TRBJ1-2,NA,TGCGCCAGCAGCCCTCGACAGCCCGCTAACTATGGCTACACCTTC,CASSPRQPANYGYTF
13,NA,TRBV6-5,TRBJ2-5,NA,TGTGCCAGCAGTCGTCGGGAGAGGGAGACCCAGTACTTC,CASSRRERETQYF
16,NA,TRBV18,TRBJ1-3,NA,TGTGCCAGCTCCATAGCTGGGGGAAACTCTGGAAACACCATATATTTT,CASSIAGGNSGNTIYF
17,NA,TRBV25-1,TRBJ2-3,NA,TGTGCCAGCAGTGAACCCTCTGGGAGAGGGGGCACAGATACGCAGTATTTT,CASSEPSGRGGTDTQYF
15,NA,TRBV19,TRBJ2-7,TRBD2,TGTGCCAGTAGTAAAATAGCGGGATCCTTCTACGAGCAGTACTTC,CASSKIAGSFYEQYF
15,NA,TRBV7-8,TRBJ2-7,NA,TGTGCCAGCAGCTTACAGGGGCCGGTTCCAGGGGAGCAGTACTTC,CASSLQGPVPGEQYF
17,NA,TRBV11-2,TRBJ1-3,NA,TGTGCCAGCAGCTTACGCCACGGAGGTCCCTCTGGAAACACCATATATTTT,CASSLRHGGPSGNTIYF
11,NA,TRBV2,TRBJ2-7,TRBD1,TGTGCCAGCAGTGTGGCAGGGGGCCGGTACTTC,CASSVAGGRYF
13,NA,TRBV7-2,TRBJ2-7,NA,TGTGCCAGCAGCTTAGGCAGGGGCTACGAGCAGTACTTC,CASSLGRGYEQYF
13,NA,TRBV7-3,TRBJ2-5,NA,TGTGCCAGCAGCTCATCGGGTGCGGAGACCCAGTACTTC,CASSSSGAETQYF
14,NA,TRBV7-9,TRBJ2-7,NA,TGTGCCAGCACCAAAATGGGGGAATCCTACGAGCAGTACTTC,CASTKMGESYEQYF
16,NA,TRBV29-1,TRBJ1-1,NA,TGCAGCGTGGAGCGTCAGTTTCAGGGGATGAACACTGAAGCTTTCTTT,CSVERQFQGMNTEAFF
17,once,TRBV7-6,TRBJ1-4,NA,TGTGCCAGCAGCGCATTACCAACTCCCCGGGGTAGTGAAAAACTGTTTTTT,CASSALPTPRGSEKLFF
14,few,TRBV19,TRBJ2-7,NA,TGTGCCAGTAGTCCGGGGGCGCTTACCTACGAGCAGTACTTC,CASSPGALTYEQYF
12,NA,TRBV11-3,TRBJ2-5,NA,TGTGCCAGCAGCAGCGGACAAGAGACCCAGTACTTC,CASSSGQETQYF
16,NA,TRBV7-2,TRBJ2-7,TRBD1,TGTGCCAGCAGCTTATCCACAGGGGGCAGGGCGTACGAGCAGTACTTC,CASSLSTGGRAYEQYF
13,NA,TRBV29-1,TRBJ2-3,NA,TGCAGCGTTGGGCAGGGGTTCACAGATACGCAGTATTTT,CSVGQGFTDTQYF
15,NA,TRBV5-1,TRBJ1-4,TRBD1,TGCGCCAGCAGCTTGGTGGGACAGCTTAATGAAAAACTGTTTTTT,CASSLVGQLNEKLFF
15,NA,TRBV7-8,TRBJ1-5,NA,TGTGCCAGCAGCCCTACGGGGGGCGGCAATCAGCCCCAGCATTTT,CASSPTGGGNQPQHF
14,NA,TRBV10-3,TRBJ1-1,NA,TGTGCCATCAGTGGAGGCGGGGGGGTCACTGAAGCTTTCTTT,CAISGGGGVTEAFF
18,NA,TRBV4-1,TRBJ2-3,TRBD1,TGCGCCAGCAGCCGAGCTATCTACAGGGGAAGGAGCACAGATACGCAGTATTTT,CASSRAIYRGRSTDTQYF
19,NA,TRBV28,TRBJ2-1,NA,TGTGCCATCACCGGTAGCTTGGGGGGGCAGGGTTGGTCCTACAATGAGCAGTTCTTC,CAITGSLGGQGWSYNEQFF
17,NA,TRBV9,TRBJ2-3,TRBD2,TGTGCCAGCAGCGTAGGTCCGGCGACTAGCGTCACAGATACGCAGTATTTT,CASSVGPATSVTDTQYF
14,NA,TRBV5-6,TRBJ2-7,NA,TGTGCCAGCAGCTTGATAGGGGAATCCTACGAGCAGTACTTC,CASSLIGESYEQYF
16,NA,TRBV6-1,TRBJ2-3,NA,TGTGCCAGCAGTGAACCCCGAGCCCTTAGCACAGATACGCAGTATTTT,CASSEPRALSTDTQYF
16,NA,TRBV5-1,TRBJ2-3,TRBD2,TGCGCCAGCAGCTCGCGAGAGCGGGTAGCGGGAGATACGCAGTATTTT,CASSSRERVAGDTQYF
15,NA,TRBV19,TRBJ2-2,TRBD2,TGTGCCAGTAGTATGAGGCGGGAGGGCACCGGGGAGCTGTTTTTT,CASSMRREGTGELFF
14,NA,TRBV18,TRBJ2-7,NA,TGTGCCAGCTCACCGGGACGGTTAACCTACGAGCAGTACTTC,CASSPGRLTYEQYF
15,NA,TRBV28,TRBJ2-1,NA,TGTGCCAGCCGCTACGGACTAAACTACTACAATGAGCAGTTCTTC,CASRYGLNYYNEQFF
15,NA,TRBV7-3,TRBJ2-7,TRBD2,TGTGCCAGCAGCTTTGCGGGAGGGACCCCCTACGAGCAGTACTTC,CASSFAGGTPYEQYF
16,NA,TRBV19,TRBJ2-5,TRBD1,TGTGCCAGTAGCGAGCAGCGGACAGGGACGGCCGAGACCCAGTACTTC,CASSEQRTGTAETQYF
16,NA,TRBV19,TRBJ2-7,TRBD2,TGTGCCAGTAGTCCACGGACTAGCGGAATCTCCTACGAGCAGTACTTC,CASSPRTSGISYEQYF
14,few,TRBV7-9,TRBJ1-1,NA,TGTGCCAGCAGCTTAGGGCAGGGAACCGTTGAAGCTTTCTTT,CASSLGQGTVEAFF
15,NA,TRBV19,TRBJ2-1,TRBD2,TGTGCCAGCCTGCCACTAGCGGGAGGGCACCATGAGCAGTTCTTC,CASLPLAGGHHEQFF
14,NA,TRBV6-1,TRBJ2-5,NA,TGTGCCAGCAGTGAACGCAGTGGGGAGGAGACCCAGTACTTC,CASSERSGEETQYF
14,NA,TRBV18,TRBJ2-7,NA,TGTGCCAGCTCACCCACGACACGGAACTACGAGCAGTACTTC,CASSPTTRNYEQYF
14,NA,TRBV15,TRBJ2-7,TRBD1,TGTGCCACCAGCAGAGGAGGACAGGGGGCGGAGCAGTACTTC,CATSRGGQGAEQYF
14,NA,TRBV9,TRBJ2-7,NA,TGTGCCAGCAGCGTAGGCAGCGGCTCCTACGAGCAGTACTTC,CASSVGSGSYEQYF
13,NA,TRBV28,TRBJ2-7,NA,TGTGCCAGCAGTCTAACCCACAGCTACGAGCAGTACTTC,CASSLTHSYEQYF
13,NA,TRBV28,TRBJ1-2,NA,TGTGCCAGCAGTCTCTCAGGCTGGATTGGCTACACCTTC,CASSLSGWIGYTF